The T cell receptor (beta chain) described here comes from a study of OX40 agonist ivuxolimab in advanced cancers. CDR3 size: 15 residues. V lost 5 bases and J lost 0, with 11 bases in between. CDR1 is LNHDA, CDR2 SQIVND, per germline (reference sequence). Assay used: immunoSEQ multiplex PCR; TCRdb lists only in-frame clones, some missing. Of 95,000 to 120,000 clones listed, less than 95% were seen once; the top ten hold over 0.6%. The origin of this receptor is an adult with an advanced solid tumor such as melanoma, head and neck, liver or kidney cancer. This chain joins TRBV19 and TRBJ1-3; TRBD1 might be the D (5 bases). This specimen was CD4+ or CD8+ T cells sorted from blood, taken in a trial of the OX40 agonist ivuxolimab. The chain's CDR3 is CASSDHRFSGNTIYF. DNA of the CDR3: TGTGCCAGTAGTGATCACAGGTTCTCTGGAAACACCATATATTTT.